The rows below give T cell receptor beta chains drawn from one sample of a study of T cells after yellow fever vaccination. TCRdb independently ran MiXCR on the 5' RACE reads; one entry per CDR3 protein. This table has 180,000 or so distinct CDR3 sequences, approximately 10% appearing once. The input for sequencing was CD8+ T cells sorted from PBMCs, taken 15 days after the yellow fever booster vaccination. The origin of the receptors is a man between 18 and 29 years old who received the YFV17D yellow fever vaccine. The CDR3 runs from the conserved cysteine through the conserved F or W. The D gene is left open where the match is weak. Rows may omit the clone size; those that give it use once, few, many or a size class.

D: -; size: -; V: TRBV6-1; J: TRBJ2-1; CDR3: CASSEVWGPGQQFF; DNA: TGTGCCAGCAGTGAAGTCTGGGGCCCCGGCCAGCAGTTCTTC
D: -; size: few; V: TRBV20-1; J: TRBJ1-5; CDR3: CSATPRGDQPQHF; DNA: TGCAGTGCTACACCCCGAGGAGATCAGCCCCAGCATTTT
D: -; size: -; V: TRBV7-3; J: TRBJ2-1; CDR3: CASSLDSRSYNEQFF; DNA: TGTGCCAGCAGCTTGGACTCCCGCTCCTACAATGAGCAGTTCTTC
D: TRBD2; size: -; V: TRBV12-3/TRBV12-4; J: TRBJ2-1; CDR3: CASSDTGTSGGASYNEQFF; DNA: TGTGCCAGCAGCGACACCGGGACTAGCGGGGGGGCCAGCTACAATGAGCAGTTCTTC
D: -; size: -; V: TRBV4-3; J: TRBJ2-5; CDR3: CASSQDLGRDQETQYF; DNA: TGCGCCAGCAGCCAAGATCTGGGCAGGGACCAAGAGACCCAGTACTTC
D: TRBD1; size: few; V: TRBV19; J: TRBJ1-1; CDR3: CASAGTGILWTEAFF; DNA: TGTGCCAGTGCCGGGACAGGTATTCTATGGACTGAAGCTTTCTTT
D: TRBD1; size: few; V: TRBV4-3; J: TRBJ2-4; CDR3: CASSPTGGAAKNIQYF; DNA: TGCGCCAGCAGCCCTACAGGGGGCGCCGCCAAAAACATTCAGTACTTC
D: -; size: few; V: TRBV14; J: TRBJ2-3; CDR3: CASSQITAPDTQYF; DNA: TGTGCCAGCAGCCAGATCACCGCCCCAGATACGCAGTATTTT
D: -; size: -; V: TRBV12-3/TRBV12-4; J: TRBJ1-4; CDR3: CASSHSVATNEKLFF; DNA: TGTGCCAGCAGTCACTCTGTTGCAACTAATGAAAAACTGTTTTTT
D: TRBD1; size: few; V: TRBV4-1; J: TRBJ1-2; CDR3: CASSQVPGQEGYTF; DNA: TGCGCCAGCAGCCAAGTTCCGGGACAGGAGGGCTACACCTTC
D: TRBD1; size: -; V: TRBV29-1; J: TRBJ2-7; CDR3: CSAATGVPYEQYF; DNA: TGCAGCGCAGCGACAGGGGTTCCCTACGAGCAGTACTTC
D: -; size: many; V: TRBV12-3/TRBV12-4; J: TRBJ1-2; CDR3: CASSFRGGFYGYTF; DNA: TGTGCCAGCAGTTTCCGGGGCGGCTTCTATGGCTACACCTTC
D: -; size: few; V: TRBV5-1; J: TRBJ2-2; CDR3: CASSLREGPATNTGELFF; DNA: TGCGCCAGCAGCTTGCGCGAGGGACCAGCCACGAACACCGGGGAGCTGTTTTTT
D: -; size: few; V: TRBV12-3/TRBV12-4; J: TRBJ2-3; CDR3: CASGVGTESTDTQYF; DNA: TGTGCCAGCGGCGTAGGAACCGAAAGCACAGATACGCAGTATTTT
D: -; size: -; V: TRBV4-1; J: TRBJ2-1; CDR3: CASSQEGGGYNEQFF; DNA: TGCGCCAGCAGCCAAGAAGGTGGGGGGTACAATGAGCAGTTCTTC
D: TRBD2; size: -; V: TRBV6-4; J: TRBJ2-2; CDR3: CASSPTSGNTGELFF; DNA: TGTGCCAGCAGTCCGACTAGCGGTAACACCGGGGAGCTGTTTTTT
D: -; size: few; V: TRBV30; J: TRBJ2-7; CDR3: CAWSPALWVYEQYF; DNA: TGTGCCTGGAGCCCGGCCCTGTGGGTCTACGAGCAGTACTTC
D: -; size: few; V: TRBV5-5; J: TRBJ2-2; CDR3: CASSLDLNTGELFF; DNA: TGTGCCAGCAGCTTAGACTTGAACACCGGGGAGCTGTTTTTT
D: -; size: few; V: TRBV7-9; J: TRBJ2-4; CDR3: CASSLDNRNIQYF; DNA: TGTGCCAGCAGCTTAGACAATAGAAACATTCAGTACTTC
D: -; size: many; V: TRBV12-3/TRBV12-4; J: TRBJ2-7; CDR3: CASSPEGQSSSYEQYF; DNA: TGTGCCAGCAGTCCGGAGGGACAGTCTAGCTCCTACGAGCAGTACTTC